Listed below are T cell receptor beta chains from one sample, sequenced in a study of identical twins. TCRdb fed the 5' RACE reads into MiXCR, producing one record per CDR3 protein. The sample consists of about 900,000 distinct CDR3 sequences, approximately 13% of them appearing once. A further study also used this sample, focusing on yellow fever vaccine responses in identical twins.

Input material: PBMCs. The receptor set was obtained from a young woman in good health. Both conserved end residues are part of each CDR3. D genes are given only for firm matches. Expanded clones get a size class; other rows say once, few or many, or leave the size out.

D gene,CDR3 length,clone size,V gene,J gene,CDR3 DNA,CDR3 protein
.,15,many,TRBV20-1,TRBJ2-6,TGCAGTGCTGGTCCCCAGGGGACTGGGGCCAACGTCCTGACTTTC,CSAGPQGTGANVLTF
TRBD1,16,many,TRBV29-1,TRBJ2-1,TGCAGCGCTGTGACACTAAACAGGGGAAAGTACAATGAGCAGTTCTTC,CSAVTLNRGKYNEQFF
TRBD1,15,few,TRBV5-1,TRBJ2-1,TGCGCCAGCGCGGTCAGGGGGCAATCCTACAATGAGCAGTTCTTC,CASAVRGQSYNEQFF
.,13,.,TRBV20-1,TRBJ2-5,TGCAGTGCTAGAGATCCCCCTATGGAGACCCAGTACTTC,CSARDPPMETQYF
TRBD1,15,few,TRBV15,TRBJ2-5,TGTGCCACCAGCCCTCAATTACAGGGGAAAGAGACCCAGTACTTC,CATSPQLQGKETQYF
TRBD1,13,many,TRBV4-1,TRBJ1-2,TGCGCCAGCAGCCAGGGGACAGGGTATGGCTACACCTTC,CASSQGTGYGYTF
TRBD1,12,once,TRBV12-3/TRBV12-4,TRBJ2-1,TGTGCCAGCAGACCGACAGGGAGCGAGCAGTTCTTC,CASRPTGSEQFF
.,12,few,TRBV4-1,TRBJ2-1,TGCGCCAGCAGAGCAGGCTACAATGAGCAGTTCTTC,CASRAGYNEQFF
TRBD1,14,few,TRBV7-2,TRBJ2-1,TGTGCCAGCACCCGGCCAGGGGGCCTCAATGAGCAGTTCTTC,CASTRPGGLNEQFF
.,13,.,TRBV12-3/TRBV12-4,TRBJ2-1,TGTGCCAGCGCCTACGGGCGCCACAATGAGCAGTTCTTC,CASAYGRHNEQFF
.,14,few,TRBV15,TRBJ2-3,TGTGCCACCAGCAGAACTTTTGCCACAGATACGCAGTATTTT,CATSRTFATDTQYF
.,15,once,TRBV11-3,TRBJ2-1,TGTGCCAGCAGCAATTACAGGGTTTTGAACAATGAGCAGTTCTTC,CASSNYRVLNNEQFF
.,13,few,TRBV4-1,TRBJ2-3,TGCGCCAGCAGCCAAGCCTCCGGAGATACGCAGTATTTT,CASSQASGDTQYF
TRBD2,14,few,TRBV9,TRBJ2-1,TGTGCCAGCAGCTCGGGCGGGGGACACAATGAGCAGTTCTTC,CASSSGGGHNEQFF
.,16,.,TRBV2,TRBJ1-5,TGTGCCAGCAGTGAACTACCACCCGAAACCAATCAGCCCCAGCATTTT,CASSELPPETNQPQHF
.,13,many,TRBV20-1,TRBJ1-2,TGCAGTGCTCCCAGCGGCAGCTCCTATGGCTACACCTTC,CSAPSGSSYGYTF
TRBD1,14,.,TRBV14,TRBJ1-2,TGTGCCAGCAGCCGACAGGGGACCAACTATGGCTACACCTTC,CASSRQGTNYGYTF
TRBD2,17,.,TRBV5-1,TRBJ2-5,TGCGCCAGCAGCTTCGGCGGTAGCGGGGACCTCCAAGAGACCCAGTACTTC,CASSFGGSGDLQETQYF
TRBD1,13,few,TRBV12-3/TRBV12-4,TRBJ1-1,TGTGCCAGCAGTTTAGCAGGGGGCAGGGGAGCTTTCTTT,CASSLAGGRGAFF
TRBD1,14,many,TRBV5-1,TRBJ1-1,TGCGCCAGCAGCTCGGGACAGATGAACACTGAAGCTTTCTTT,CASSSGQMNTEAFF
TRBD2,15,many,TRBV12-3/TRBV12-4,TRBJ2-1,TGTGCCAGCAGACGTACTAGCGGGAGTGGCAATGAGCAGTTCTTC,CASRRTSGSGNEQFF
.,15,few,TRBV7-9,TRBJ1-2,TGTGCCAGCAGCCCCCCCCCGCACCCTAACTATGGCTACACCTTC,CASSPPPHPNYGYTF
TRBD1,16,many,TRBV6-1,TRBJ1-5,TGTGCCAGCAGTCTGGGACAGACCGATAGCAATCAGCCCCAGCATTTT,CASSLGQTDSNQPQHF
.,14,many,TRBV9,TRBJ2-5,TGTGCCAGCAGCGTATCTGATGGAGAGACGACCCAGTACTTC,CASSVSDGETTQYF
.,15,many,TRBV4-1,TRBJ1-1,TGTGCCAGCAGCCACCCACAGGGAAGGAACACTGAAGCTTTCTTT,CASSHPQGRNTEAFF
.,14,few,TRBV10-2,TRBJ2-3,TGCGCCAGCCGCCTGGGGCCTGGCACAGATACGCAGTATTTT,CASRLGPGTDTQYF
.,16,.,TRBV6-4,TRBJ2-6,TGTGCCAGCAGTGAGGACTTAGGCTCTGGGGCCAACGTCCTGACTTTC,CASSEDLGSGANVLTF
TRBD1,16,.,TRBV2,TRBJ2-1,TGTGCCAGCAGTAGACAGGGAGAGACCTCCTACAATGAGCAGTTCTTC,CASSRQGETSYNEQFF
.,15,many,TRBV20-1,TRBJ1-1,TGCAGTGCTAGTGGCTTCGGTTGGTCGAACACTGAAGCTTTCTTT,CSASGFGWSNTEAFF
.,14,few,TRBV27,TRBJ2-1,TGTGCCAGCAGAAGGAGTCCTGACCCCAATGAGCAGTTCTTC,CASRRSPDPNEQFF
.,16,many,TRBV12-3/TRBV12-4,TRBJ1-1,TGTGCCAGCAGTTTCCCCCCCTCGACAGGGAACACTGAAGCTTTCTTT,CASSFPPSTGNTEAFF
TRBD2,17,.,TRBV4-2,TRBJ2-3,TGTGCCAGCAGCCAAGTATGGGGGAGCGGGGGCACAGATACGCAGTATTTT,CASSQVWGSGGTDTQYF